This T cell receptor beta chain is from a study of glioma-infiltrating T cells after dendritic cell vaccination. Amplification used 60 V beta primers and 13 J beta primers. Measured with immunoSEQ multiplex PCR; TCRdb has only the in-frame clones, and not every one. This sample has tens of thousands of clones, with around nine tenths found just once. The time point: after dendritic cell vaccination, including at tumor progression/relapse. The CDR3 contains 17 residues. Germline V lookup: CDR1 SGHTA, CDR2 FQGNSA. The V gene end was trimmed by 3 bases and the J gene end by 2 bases; junction bases not matched to a gene: 9.

The receptor's source is a human donor with glioblastoma. Specimen: blood, collected after dendritic cell vaccination. The chain has TRBV7-2 and TRBJ2-3; the match to TRBD1 covers 9 bases. DNA for the CDR3: TGTGCCAGCAGCTTTTCCGGGACAGGGCAAGTCACAGATACGCAGTATTTT. Translating it yields CASSFSGTGQVTDTQYF.